The entry below describes one TCR beta chain. This clone came up many times. Its specific antigen is unknown. One base away there is no much larger clone; base qualities are not given. Taken with the paper, the label for time point translates to: baseline before first vaccination. Vaccinee samples were obtained from the UK trials COV001 and COV002, which included a single-blind randomized controlled phase 2/3 trial of AZD1222 (ChAdOx1 nCoV-19) in healthy adults. Trial participant PBMC samples were collected at day 0 and day 28 after the second dose for TCRbeta chain sequencing. Trimming removed 4 bases from V and 7 bases from J; the gene matches leave 5 bases unexplained. The germline V gene sets CDR1 to MRHNA and CDR2 to SNTAGT. Its CDR3 holds 15 amino acids, cysteine through phenylalanine. Kept here is only the CDR3 DNA, which spans 45 bases and is read in frame from base 1. The CDR3 regions of human TCRbeta chains were subjected to immunosequencing. As for the authors' bioinformatics: TCRs in the repertoires were matched against a reference library of SARS-CoV-2-specific TCRs that had been generated with the MIRA antigen-specificity platform. Breadth was defined as the fraction of unique TCRs that were SARS-CoV-2-associated, and depth was defined as the fraction of total T cells that were SARS-CoV-2-associated. Using the MIRA data, each spike-specific TCR was mapped to the spike region that the TCR reacts to and placed in a CD4 or CD8 class. Log10-transformed breadth and depth values were compared by one-way ANOVA with Sidak's multiple comparisons tests. Here the immuneACCESS table is served through TCRdb, limited to in-frame sequences with V and J called. Missing clones are a known gap in these copies; in checked studies unresolved V genes cover under half, and the rest lacks a known reason. That table is the source of V, J and clone size, and D and trimming were worked out from the DNA. The sample contains approximately 92,000 clones, roughly 85% of them found a single time. 2.9% of the sample is held by the ten biggest clonotypes.

The source of the sample is a study of T cell responses to AZD1222 COVID-19 vaccine (dated by TCRdb to the early 2020s). About the study as a whole: AZD1222 recipients given second doses at about 4 weeks or at about 12 weeks were pooled, since spike-specific TCR depth and breadth were not found to differ between the two schedules. TCR sequencing was performed for about 250 trial participants, of whom some 200 were given two doses of AZD1222 and around 26 were given two doses of MenACWY control vaccine. Enrollment into the trials was organized by age into subgroups of 18-55, 56-69 and 70-plus years, and those subgroups contained approximately 160, 26 and 62 TCR-sequenced participants, respectively.

Broader findings and caveats from the paper: Reportedly, almost half of the unique spike-specific TCRs recognized epitopes lying outside the regions that are mutated in the B.1.351 and B.1.1.7 variants. In the small 56-69-year group, the increase in depth fell short of significance, most likely because of low power. CD4 TCRs associated with the vaccine covered the entire spike protein, and the dominant responses were in regions 160-218 and 743-854. Conclusions about previously exposed vaccinees are limited, since just 6 or 7 AZD1222 recipients were seropositive for SARS-CoV-2 at baseline. After two AZD1222 doses, both the breadth and the depth of spike-specific TCRs were significantly higher than at day 0 and than in MenACWY recipients. Participants were mostly white British and included more females than males, and it was suggested by the authors that clonal diversity may have been underestimated. Because no day 14 peak-response samples were available, the repertoires could be characterized only after the peak T cell response.

This material consisted of peripheral blood, taken on day 0 of AZD1222 vaccination. The TCR originated in an adult in good health. The sequence is built from TRBV6-4 and TRBJ1-6, and 9 bases in between align with TRBD1. The DNA is as follows: TGTGCCAGCAGTGCGACGACAGGGGGAAATTCACCCCTCCACTTT. Its translation is CASSATTGGNSPLHF.